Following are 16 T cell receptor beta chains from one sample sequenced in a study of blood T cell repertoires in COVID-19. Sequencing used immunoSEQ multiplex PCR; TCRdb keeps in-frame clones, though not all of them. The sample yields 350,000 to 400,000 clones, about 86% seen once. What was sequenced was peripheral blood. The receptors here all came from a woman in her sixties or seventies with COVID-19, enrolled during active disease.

CDR3 coding DNA: TGTGCCAGCAGCGTAGCAGGGTACCCGGAGACCCAGTACTTC. Encoded protein: CASSVAGYPETQYF. This chain uses TRBV9 with TRBJ2-5, with D perhaps matching TRBD1 (5 bases). Trimming stripped 0 bases from V and 5 bases from J, with 11 bases between. The germline gives CDR1 SGDLS, CDR2 YYNGEE. The CDR3 totals 14 residues.

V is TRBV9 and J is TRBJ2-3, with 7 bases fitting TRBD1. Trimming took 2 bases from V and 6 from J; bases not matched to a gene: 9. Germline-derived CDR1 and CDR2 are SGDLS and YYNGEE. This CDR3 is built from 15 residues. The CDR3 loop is CASSVTGNSPDTQYF. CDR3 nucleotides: TGTGCCAGCAGCGTGACAGGGAATTCACCGGATACGCAGTATTTT.

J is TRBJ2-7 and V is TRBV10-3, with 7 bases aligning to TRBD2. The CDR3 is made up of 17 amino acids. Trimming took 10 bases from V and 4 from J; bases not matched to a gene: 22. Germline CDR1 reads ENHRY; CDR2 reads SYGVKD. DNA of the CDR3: TGTGCCACCAGGTACCTCCCTGGGGCGGGGGTGGAGTACGAGCAGTACTTC. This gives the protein CATRYLPGAGVEYEQYF.

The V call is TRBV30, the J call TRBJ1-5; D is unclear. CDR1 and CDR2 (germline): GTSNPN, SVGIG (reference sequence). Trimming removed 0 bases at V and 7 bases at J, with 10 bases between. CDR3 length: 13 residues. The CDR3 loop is CAWSVRPGQPQHF. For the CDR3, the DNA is TGTGCCTGGAGTGTACGGCCCGGGCAGCCCCAGCATTTT.

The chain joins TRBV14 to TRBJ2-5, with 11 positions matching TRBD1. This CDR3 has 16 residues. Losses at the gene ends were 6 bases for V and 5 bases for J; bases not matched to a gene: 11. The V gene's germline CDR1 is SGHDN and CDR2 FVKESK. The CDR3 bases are TGTGCCAGCAGTCGCTTTTGGACAGGGGGCTTCGAGACCCAGTACTTC. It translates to CASSRFWTGGFETQYF.

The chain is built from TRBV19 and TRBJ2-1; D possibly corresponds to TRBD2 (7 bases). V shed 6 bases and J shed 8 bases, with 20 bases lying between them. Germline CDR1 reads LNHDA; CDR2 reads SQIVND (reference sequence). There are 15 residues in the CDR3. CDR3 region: CASRFGGPRGHEQFF. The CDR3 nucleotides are TGTGCCAGTAGGTTCGGGGGGCCGAGGGGCCATGAGCAGTTCTTC.

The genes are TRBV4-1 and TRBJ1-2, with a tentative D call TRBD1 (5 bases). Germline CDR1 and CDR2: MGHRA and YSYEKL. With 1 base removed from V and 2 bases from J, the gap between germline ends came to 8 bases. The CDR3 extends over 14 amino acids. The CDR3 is CASSQATDNYGYTF. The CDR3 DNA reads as TGCGCCAGCAGCCAAGCGACAGACAACTATGGCTACACCTTC.

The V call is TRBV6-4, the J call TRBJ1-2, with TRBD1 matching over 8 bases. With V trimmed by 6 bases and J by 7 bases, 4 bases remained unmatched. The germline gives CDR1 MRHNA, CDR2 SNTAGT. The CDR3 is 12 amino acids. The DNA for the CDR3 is TGTGCCAGCAGGACAGGGGTCGGTGGCTACACCTTC. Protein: CASRTGVGGYTF.

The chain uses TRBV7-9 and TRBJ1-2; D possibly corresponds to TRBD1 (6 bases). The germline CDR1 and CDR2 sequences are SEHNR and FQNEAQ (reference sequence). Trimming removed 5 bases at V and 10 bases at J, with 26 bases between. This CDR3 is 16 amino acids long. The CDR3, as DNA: TGTGCCAGCAGCCGTAAAACAATTAGGACAGTGCTCGTCTACACCTTC. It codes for CASSRKTIRTVLVYTF.

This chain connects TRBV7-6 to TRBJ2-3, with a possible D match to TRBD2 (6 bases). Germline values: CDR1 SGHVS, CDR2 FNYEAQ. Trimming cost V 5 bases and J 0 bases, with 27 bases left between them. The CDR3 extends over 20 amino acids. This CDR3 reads CASSPRGRFGGVKSTDTQYF. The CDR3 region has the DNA TGTGCCAGCAGCCCCAGAGGGCGCTTTGGAGGGGTCAAAAGCACAGATACGCAGTATTTT.

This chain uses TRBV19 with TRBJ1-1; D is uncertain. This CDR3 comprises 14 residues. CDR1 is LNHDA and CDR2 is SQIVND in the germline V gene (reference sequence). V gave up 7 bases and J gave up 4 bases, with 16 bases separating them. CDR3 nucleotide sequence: TGTGCCAGTATCCACAGTTCCTCCGGCACTGAAGCTTTCTTT. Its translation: CASIHSSSGTEAFF. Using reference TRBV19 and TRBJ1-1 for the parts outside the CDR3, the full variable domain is DGGITQSPKYLFRKEGQNVTLSCEQNLNHDAMYWYRQDPGQGLRLIYYSQIVNDFQKGDIAEGYSVSREKKESFPLTVTSAQKNPTAFYLCASIHSSSGTEAFFGQGTRLTVV.

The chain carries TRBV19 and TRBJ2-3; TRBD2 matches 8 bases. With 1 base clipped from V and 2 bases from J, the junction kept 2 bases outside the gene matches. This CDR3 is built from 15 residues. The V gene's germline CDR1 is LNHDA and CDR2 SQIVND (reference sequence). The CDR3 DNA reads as TGTGCCAGTAGTATAGGCGGGGGGACCACAGATACGCAGTATTTT. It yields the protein CASSIGGGTTDTQYF.

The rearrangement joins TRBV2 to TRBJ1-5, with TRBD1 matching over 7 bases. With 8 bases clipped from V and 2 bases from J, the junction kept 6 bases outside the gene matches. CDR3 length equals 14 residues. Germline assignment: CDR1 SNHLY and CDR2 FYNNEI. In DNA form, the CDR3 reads TGTGCCAGCCTGGTCGGACAGGGCAATCAGCCCCAGCATTTT. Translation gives CASLVGQGNQPQHF.

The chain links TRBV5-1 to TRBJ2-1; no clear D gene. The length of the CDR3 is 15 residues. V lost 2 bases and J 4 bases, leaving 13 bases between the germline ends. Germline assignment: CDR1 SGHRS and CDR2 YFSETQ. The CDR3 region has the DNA TGCGCCAGCAGCTTCTTTCAGGCATCTTACAATGAGCAGTTCTTC. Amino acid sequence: CASSFFQASYNEQFF. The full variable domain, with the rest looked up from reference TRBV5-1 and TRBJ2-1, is KAGVTQTPRYLIKTRGQQVTLSCSPISGHRSVSWYQQTPGQGLQFLFEYFSETQRNKGNFPGRFSGRQFSNSRSEMNVSTLELGDSALYLCASSFFQASYNEQFFGPGTRLTVL.

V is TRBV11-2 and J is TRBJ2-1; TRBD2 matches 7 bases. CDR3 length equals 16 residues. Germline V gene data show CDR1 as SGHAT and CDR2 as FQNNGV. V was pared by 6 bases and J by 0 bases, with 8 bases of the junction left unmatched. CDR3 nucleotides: TGTGCCAGCAGACCTTCCTCTAGCGGCTCCTACAATGAGCAGTTCTTC. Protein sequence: CASRPSSSGSYNEQFF.

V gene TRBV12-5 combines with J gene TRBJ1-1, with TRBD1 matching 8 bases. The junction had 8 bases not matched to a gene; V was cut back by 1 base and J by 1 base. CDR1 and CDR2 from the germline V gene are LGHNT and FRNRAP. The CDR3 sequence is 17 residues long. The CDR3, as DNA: TGTGCTAGTGGTTTGGGGAGGCAGGGGGCGACGAACACTGAAGCTTTCTTT. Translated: CASGLGRQGATNTEAFF.